These 28 T cell receptor beta chains were sequenced from one sample in a study of blood T cell repertoires in COVID-19. Only in-frame clones appear in the TCRdb table, and some are missing; sequencing was by immunoSEQ multiplex PCR. The sample lists nearly 200,000 clones; roughly 80% were seen once. Sequencing input: peripheral blood. Receptors originate from a human donor in a cohort sampled during active COVID-19.

Here the CDR3 DNA reads TGTGCCAGCAGCGTAGCCCGGGACAAGGGCTACACCTTC. Its protein is CASSVARDKGYTF. The chain employs TRBV9 and TRBJ1-2, with D possibly being TRBD1 (6 bases). This CDR3 is 13 amino acids long. V dropped 0 bases and J dropped 8 bases, with 11 bases sitting between them. The germline gives CDR1 SGDLS, CDR2 YYNGEE.

This chain connects TRBV15 to TRBJ1-5; possibly TRBD1 for D (6 bases). Germline V CDR1 and CDR2: LNHNV, YYDKDF (reference sequence). V lost 3 bases and J lost 4, with 13 bases in between. The CDR3 is 15 amino acids. Here the CDR3 DNA reads TGTGCCACCAGCAGGGCCGGGACACAGAATCAGCCCCAGCATTTT. Translating it yields CATSRAGTQNQPQHF.

The rearrangement uses TRBV15 and TRBJ1-6, with TRBD1 matching 12 bases. Germline V lookup: CDR1 LNHNV, CDR2 YYDKDF (reference sequence). Trimming took 6 bases from V and 9 from J; bases not matched to a gene: 12. The CDR3 extends over 17 amino acids. The CDR3 DNA is TGTGCCACCAGGACCCCGACCGGGACAGGGGGCAGTTCACCCCTCCACTTT. This gives the protein CATRTPTGTGGSSPLHF.

The rearrangement uses TRBV6-5 and TRBJ2-1; a weak D match, TRBD1 (5 bases). This CDR3 comprises 16 residues. Trimming pared 0 bases from V and 5 bases from J, leaving 14 bases between. In germline, CDR1 is MNHEY, CDR2 SVGAGI. The DNA of the CDR3 is TGTGCCAGCAGTTACTCCTCGGCAGGGCCGCACAATGAGCAGTTCTTC. Amino acids: CASSYSSAGPHNEQFF.

The chain has TRBV7-3 and TRBJ1-3, with TRBD1 matching 10 bases. V shed 2 bases, J shed 8 bases, and the junction held 3 bases outside the gene matches. Germline V gives CDR1 SGHTA, CDR2 FQGTGA. This CDR3 is built from 14 residues. The CDR3 here is CASSLSGTGDTIYF. DNA of the CDR3: TGTGCCAGCAGCTTATCTGGGACAGGGGACACCATATATTTT.

The rearrangement uses TRBV5-1 and TRBJ2-5, with D perhaps TRBD1 (6 bases). The CDR3 is 15 amino acids. V lost 2 bases, J lost 1 base, and 12 bases lay in between. Germline CDR1 and CDR2: SGHRS and YFSETQ. This chain's CDR3 is CASSLPTGSQETQYF. CDR3 sequence (DNA): TGCGCCAGCAGCTTACCCACAGGGTCCCAAGAGACCCAGTACTTC.

This chain connects TRBV6-5 to TRBJ1-6, with 7 positions matching TRBD1. Germline CDR1 is MNHEY and CDR2 is SVGAGI. J lost 7 bases, V lost 7 bases, and 7 bases had no gene match. There are 14 residues in the CDR3. The CDR3: CASIQTGQNSPLHF. CDR3 coding DNA: TGTGCCAGCATTCAGACAGGGCAAAATTCACCCCTCCACTTT.

The J gene is TRBJ2-7, the V gene TRBV24-1; TRBD1 might be the D (6 bases). The CDR3 contains 12 residues. Per germline, CDR1 KGHDR and CDR2 SFDVKD. Trimming removed 5 bases at V and 5 bases at J, with 9 bases between. DNA for the CDR3: TGTGCCACCAGTGGTGGACAGAACGAGCAGTACGTC. Translating gives CATSGGQNEQYV.

This chain links TRBV7-2 with TRBJ2-1; D is undetermined. The CDR3 has 14 amino acids. Germline V CDR1 and CDR2: SGHTA, FQGNSA. Deletions cut 5 bases from V and 8 bases from J, with 16 bases between. The CDR3 here is CASSSKLRSDEQFF. The CDR3 DNA sequence: TGTGCCAGCAGCAGCAAACTCCGGTCCGATGAGCAGTTCTTC.

J is TRBJ1-1 and V is TRBV3-1 (or the pseudogene TRBV3-2), with no clear D. CDR3 length: 13 amino acids. Trimming shortened V by 4 bases and J by 7 bases, and 13 bases separated the two germline ends. The germline gives CDR1 LGHDT, CDR2 YNNKEL (reference sequence). The CDR3 nucleotides are TGTGCCAGCAGCCCGAGAGGGTTGGGTGAAGCTTTCTTT. Translated, it gives CASSPRGLGEAFF.

The CDR3 spells CASSEVGVEETQYF. DNA of the CDR3: TGTGCCAGCAGTGAAGTCGGGGTTGAGGAGACCCAGTACTTC. The chain combines TRBV2 with TRBJ2-5, with D perhaps matching TRBD2 (5 bases). V lost 1 base to trimming and J lost 5 bases, with 11 bases between them. The germline V gene encodes CDR1 SNHLY and CDR2 FYNNEI. The CDR3 extends over 14 amino acids. The variable domain in full, completed from reference TRBV2 and TRBJ2-5, reads EPEVTQTPSHQVTQMGQEVILRCVPISNHLYFYWYRQILGQKVEFLVSFYNNEISEKSEIFDDQFSVERPDGSNFTLKIRSTKLEDSAMYFCASSEVGVEETQYFGPGTRLLVL.

The chain carries TRBV3-1 (or the pseudogene TRBV3-2) and TRBJ1-3; D is ambiguous. V was shortened by 3 bases and J by 0 bases, with 9 bases between the two germline ends. The CDR3 is 15 amino acids. Germline CDR1 is LGHDT and CDR2 is YNNKEL (reference sequence). The CDR3 DNA reads as TGTGCCAGCAGCCATGGAGCGCGCTCTGGAAACACCATATATTTT. As protein: CASSHGARSGNTIYF.

The chain is built from TRBV4-1 and TRBJ1-3; a weak D match, TRBD1 (5 bases). The V gene lost 0 bases and the J gene lost 2 bases, with 8 bases spanning the gap. The CDR3 is 15 residues long. Germline V gene data show CDR1 as MGHRA and CDR2 as YSYEKL. The CDR3 loop reads CASSQDRATGNTIYF. For the CDR3, the DNA is TGCGCCAGCAGCCAAGACAGGGCGACTGGAAACACCATATATTTT.

This rearrangement joins TRBV3-1 (or the pseudogene TRBV3-2) to TRBJ2-7; D uncertain. CDR1 is LGHDT and CDR2 is YNNKEL in the germline V gene (reference sequence). The CDR3 totals 14 residues. Trimming shortened V by 1 base and J by 0 bases, and 7 bases separated the two germline ends. The CDR3 DNA sequence: TGTGCCAGCAGCCAAGGCCCTAGCTCCTACGAGCAGTACTTC. This gives the protein CASSQGPSSYEQYF.

The chain couples TRBV18 to TRBJ2-5; no definite D call. Germline loops: CDR1 KGHSH, CDR2 LQKENI. This CDR3 is 14 amino acids long. Trimming shortened V by 0 bases and J by 5 bases, and 10 bases separated the two germline ends. CDR3 protein: CASSPPESRETQYF. The CDR3 DNA is TGTGCCAGCTCACCACCCGAATCTCGGGAGACCCAGTACTTC.

The chain employs TRBV6-5 and TRBJ1-2; 11 bases match TRBD1. CDR1 and CDR2 (germline): MNHEY, SVGAGI. CDR3 length: 14 residues. V was clipped by 7 bases and J by 2 bases; unmatched bases: 3. As DNA, the CDR3 is TGTGCCAGCACCCGGGACAGGGGGAACTATGGCTACACCTTC. It specifies CASTRDRGNYGYTF.

The chain couples TRBV4-2 to TRBJ1-2, with D tentatively TRBD1 (5 bases). The CDR3 has 18 amino acids. Deletions cut 0 bases from V and 4 bases from J, with 21 bases between. Germline values: CDR1 LGHNA, CDR2 YNFKEQ. This chain's CDR3 is CASSQEWQGGTEGYGYTF. CDR3 bases: TGTGCCAGCAGCCAAGAGTGGCAGGGCGGGACGGAAGGCTATGGCTACACCTTC.

The rearrangement links TRBV2 to TRBJ2-3; 10 nucleotides align to TRBD1. The CDR3 extends over 13 amino acids. Trimming cost V 6 bases and J 9 bases; bases outside gene matches: 6. CDR1 SNHLY and CDR2 FYNNEI come from the germline V gene. The CDR3 nucleotides read TGTGCCAGCAGCCGGGACAGGGGTTCAACGCAGTATTTT. Translating gives CASSRDRGSTQYF.

This sequence joins TRBV7-9 and TRBJ2-5, with 8 bases fitting TRBD2. Germline loops: CDR1 SEHNR, CDR2 FQNEAQ (reference sequence). The ends lost 5 bases at V and 1 base at J; junction bases unmatched: 3. The CDR3 loop spans 14 amino acids. As DNA, the CDR3 is TGTGCCAGCAGCACGGCGGGGGGCCAAGAGACCCAGTACTTC. It codes for CASSTAGGQETQYF.

The chain is built from TRBV28 and TRBJ1-5; TRBD1 is a possible D gene (5 bases). CDR3 length equals 14 residues. Germline V gene data show CDR1 as MDHEN and CDR2 as SYDVKM. Trimming shortened V by 11 bases and J by 0 bases, and 14 bases separated the two germline ends. CDR3 bases: TGTGCCGCTTGGTCAAGGGGTAGCAATCAGCCCCAGCATTTT. Translated, it gives CAAWSRGSNQPQHF.

The V and J genes are TRBV6-6 and TRBJ1-6, with 7 nucleotides matching TRBD1. The CDR3 consists of 14 residues. After removal of 8 bases from V and 7 bases from J, the junction contained 8 bases not matched to a gene. Per germline, CDR1 MNHNY and CDR2 SVGAGI (reference sequence). This chain's CDR3 is CASEGGTDNSPLHF. CDR3 bases: TGTGCCAGCGAAGGGGGGACAGACAATTCACCCCTCCACTTT.

This clone came up once. The CDR3 region is CASSLQGGGTEAFF. CDR3 DNA: TGCGCCAGCAGCCTACAGGGCGGGGGCACTGAAGCTTTCTTT. The rearrangement links TRBV5-1 to TRBJ1-1; D perhaps matches TRBD1 (6 bases). With 4 bases removed from V and 4 bases from J, the gap between germline ends came to 14 bases. This CDR3 is 14 amino acids long. Germline V lookup: CDR1 SGHRS, CDR2 YFSETQ.

This clone was found a few times. The CDR3 nucleotides are TGCGCCAGCAGCCTCCGGGACAGGGATACCATGAACACTGAAGCTTTCTTT. As protein: CASSLRDRDTMNTEAFF. The V gene is TRBV4-1, the J gene TRBJ1-1; TRBD1 matches at 9 bases. This CDR3 contains 17 residues. The ends lost 4 bases at V and 0 bases at J; junction bases unmatched: 9. Per the germline V gene, CDR1 is MGHRA and CDR2 is YSYEKL.

This rearrangement joins TRBV5-1 to TRBJ2-2; 10 bases fit TRBD1. Losses at the gene ends were 1 base for V and 6 bases for J; bases not matched to a gene: 3. CDR3 length equals 15 residues. Per germline, CDR1 SGHRS and CDR2 YFSETQ. The CDR3 DNA reads TGCGCCAGCAGCTTGCCGGGACAGGGGCCCGGGGAGCTGTTTTTT. Translating gives CASSLPGQGPGELFF.

The chain recombines TRBV10-3 with TRBJ2-5, with 8 bases lining up with TRBD1. J gave up 2 bases and V 10 bases, and 9 bases lay outside the gene matches. CDR1 is ENHRY, CDR2 SYGVKD, per germline. This CDR3 comprises 14 residues. CDR3 loop: CATRPGQAQETQYF. The CDR3, as DNA: TGTGCCACCCGCCCGGGACAGGCACAAGAGACCCAGTACTTC.

Concerning this clone: This CDR3 is also generated by other DNA sequences in the sample. The chain carries TRBV18 and TRBJ2-7, with a possible D match to TRBD1 (6 bases). The V gene's germline CDR1 is KGHSH and CDR2 LQKENI. The CDR3 has 14 residues. Trimming shortened V by 2 bases and J by 5 bases, and 13 bases separated the two germline ends. CDR3 amino acids: CASSPSGRGHEQYF. CDR3 nucleotides: TGTGCCAGCTCACCATCCGGCAGGGGCCACGAGCAGTACTTC.

The V and J genes are TRBV28 and TRBJ2-3; D remains ambiguous. Germline CDR1 MDHEN, CDR2 SYDVKM. The CDR3 has 17 amino acids. V was shortened by 3 bases and J by 0 bases, with 16 bases between the two germline ends. The CDR3 DNA reads TGTGCCAGCAGTTTTCTTCGGTTGGCAGGTAGCACAGATACGCAGTATTTT. Translating it yields CASSFLRLAGSTDTQYF.

V gene TRBV6-2 or TRBV6-3 combines with J gene TRBJ2-7, with a possible D match to TRBD2 (5 bases). The V end lost 2 bases, the J end lost 0 bases, and 20 bases lay between the germline ends. The germline V gene has CDR1 MNHEY and CDR2 SVGEGT. The CDR3 loop spans 18 amino acids. Here the CDR3 reads CASSYTKTGSQSSYEQYF. The CDR3 nucleotides are TGTGCCAGCAGTTACACCAAAACGGGATCCCAGAGCTCCTACGAGCAGTACTTC.